Listed below are T cell receptor beta chains from one sample, sequenced in a study of technical replicates of blood from four donors. Measured with immunoSEQ multiplex PCR; TCRdb has only the in-frame clones, and not every one. This sample carries about 69,000 clones, about 87% of them seen once, and the ten largest clones take roughly 4.8%. The specimen sequenced was PBMCs. All receptors come from a human donor in good health. Some clones in this sample may be carry-over from other donors' samples. CDR3s include the opening cysteine and the closing phenylalanine or tryptophan. D genes are given only for firm matches. Clone sizes are given selectively: once, few, many, or a class where the clone is expanded.

clone_size d_call j_call cdr3_length v_call cdr3_aa cdr3_nt
. TRBD1 TRBJ1-5 14 TRBV6-6 CASSPGTGKIAQHF TGTGCCAGCAGTCCCGGGACAGGTAAAATAGCCCAGCATTTT
. TRBD1 TRBJ1-4 15 TRBV7-2 CASSLQGQVGEKLFF TGTGCCAGCAGCCTACAGGGACAGGTCGGTGAAAAACTGTTTTTT
. TRBD2 TRBJ2-7 16 TRBV7-9 CASSLGGLVPSYEQYF TGTGCCAGCAGCTTAGGGGGACTAGTTCCCTCCTACGAGCAGTACTTC
. . TRBJ1-1 15 TRBV6-4 CASKLNRETNTEAFF TGTGCCAGCAAATTAAACAGGGAAACCAACACTGAAGCTTTCTTT
. . TRBJ1-2 13 TRBV7-2 CASSAGQLYGYTF TGTGCCAGCAGCGCAGGACAGCTCTATGGCTACACCTTC
. TRBD2 TRBJ2-7 13 TRBV7-7 CASGRGGSYEQYF TGTGCCAGCGGCCGCGGGGGGTCCTACGAGCAGTACTTC
. TRBD2 TRBJ2-7 14 TRBV9 CASSVGSGTYEQYF TGTGCCAGCAGCGTAGGTAGCGGGACCTACGAGCAGTACTTC
. TRBD1 TRBJ2-7 13 TRBV9 CASSPGQGAEQYF TGTGCCAGCAGCCCGGGACAGGGGGCCGAGCAGTACTTC
. . TRBJ2-6 15 TRBV19 CASSMRISGANVLTF TGTGCCAGTAGTATGCGGATCTCTGGGGCCAACGTCCTGACTTTC
. . TRBJ1-1 12 TRBV19 CASSIHSREAFF TGTGCCAGTAGTATCCACAGTCGTGAAGCTTTCTTT
. TRBD2 TRBJ2-7 15 TRBV19 CASSMGSGRSYEQYF TGTGCCAGTAGTATGGGTAGCGGGCGTTCCTACGAGCAGTACTTC
. TRBD2 TRBJ2-2 16 TRBV7-3 CASSSPLAGASGELFF TGTGCCAGCAGCTCCCCACTAGCGGGAGCTTCCGGGGAGCTGTTTTTT
. TRBD1 TRBJ2-3 17 TRBV11-2 CASSLDGAGGRADTQYF TGTGCCAGCAGCTTAGATGGGGCAGGGGGTAGGGCAGATACGCAGTATTTT
once TRBD2 TRBJ2-1 16 TRBV14 CASSQVGLAVGNEQFF TGTGCCAGCAGCCAAGTGGGGCTAGCGGTCGGCAATGAGCAGTTCTTC
. TRBD2 TRBJ2-3 14 TRBV7-9 CASSLSGGRDTQYF TGTGCCAGCAGCCTCTCGGGGGGACGAGATACGCAGTATTTT